This T cell receptor beta chain comes out of a study of control samples from healthy donors and cancer patients. Germline V CDR1 and CDR2: SGHTA, FQGTGA. The CDR3 consists of 16 residues. Losses at the gene ends were 2 bases for V and 7 bases for J; bases not matched to a gene: 7. Sequenced by immunoSEQ multiplex PCR; TCRdb stores in-frame clones only, minus some. The table has some 160,000 clones, approximately 90% seen once. Sequencing used blood. This clonotype originated in a woman in her twenties or thirties in good health. The J gene is TRBJ2-1, the V gene TRBV7-3; 11 bases fit TRBD1. Here the CDR3 DNA reads TGTGCCAGCAGCTTACCAGGACAGGGGGCAAGGAATGAGCAGTTCTTC. As protein: CASSLPGQGARNEQFF.